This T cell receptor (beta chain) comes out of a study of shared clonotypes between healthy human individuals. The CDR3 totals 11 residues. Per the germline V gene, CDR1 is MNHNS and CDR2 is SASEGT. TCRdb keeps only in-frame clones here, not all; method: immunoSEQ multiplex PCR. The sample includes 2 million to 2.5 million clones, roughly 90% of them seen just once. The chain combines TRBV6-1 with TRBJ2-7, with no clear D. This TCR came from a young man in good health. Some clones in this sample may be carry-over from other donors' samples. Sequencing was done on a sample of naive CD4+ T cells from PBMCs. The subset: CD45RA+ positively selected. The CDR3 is CAIRGAYEQYF. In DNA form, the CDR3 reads TGTGCAATCAGAGGAGCCTACGAGCAGTACTTC.